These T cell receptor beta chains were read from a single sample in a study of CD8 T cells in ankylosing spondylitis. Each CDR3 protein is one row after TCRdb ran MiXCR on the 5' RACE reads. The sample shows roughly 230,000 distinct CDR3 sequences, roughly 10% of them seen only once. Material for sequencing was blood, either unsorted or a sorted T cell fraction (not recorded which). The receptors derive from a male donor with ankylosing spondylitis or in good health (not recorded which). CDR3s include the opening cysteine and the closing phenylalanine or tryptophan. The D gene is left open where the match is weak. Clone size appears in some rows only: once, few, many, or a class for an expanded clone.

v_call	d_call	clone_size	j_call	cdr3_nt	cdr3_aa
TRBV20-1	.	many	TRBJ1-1	TGCAGTGCTAGAGCTTCGACGGGGGAGGGAGCTTTCTTT	CSARASTGEGAFF
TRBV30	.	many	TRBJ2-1	TGTGCCTGGAGGGGTGGCCTAGTCACCAATGAGCAGTTCTTC	CAWRGGLVTNEQFF
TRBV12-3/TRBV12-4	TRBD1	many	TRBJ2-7	TGTGCCAGCAGTTTCGACAGGGGGCCCGCCTACGAGCAGTACTTC	CASSFDRGPAYEQYF
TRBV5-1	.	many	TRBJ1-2	TGCGCCAGCAGACCTGCCTCAAACTATGGCTACACCTTC	CASRPASNYGYTF
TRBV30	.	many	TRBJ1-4	TGTGCCTGGAGTTCAGTGGGGTTGAGGTGGAAACTGTTTTTT	CAWSSVGLRWKLFF
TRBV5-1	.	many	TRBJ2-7	TGCGCCACAAAGGGGGACCCATCTGTGGGGGAGCAGTACTTC	CATKGDPSVGEQYF
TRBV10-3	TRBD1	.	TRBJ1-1	TGTGCCATCAGCCTGGGACAGACGAACACTGAAGCTTTCTTT	CAISLGQTNTEAFF
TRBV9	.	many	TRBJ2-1	TGTGCCAGCAGCGTATCTCCCAGCCTCGACAATGAGCAGTTCTTC	CASSVSPSLDNEQFF
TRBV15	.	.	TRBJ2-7	TGTGCCACCAGCAGAGATAGGGGGGGACAGTCCTCCTACGAGCAGTACTTC	CATSRDRGGQSSYEQYF
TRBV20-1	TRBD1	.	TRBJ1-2	TGCAGTGCTACACCGACAGGGTACGGCTACACCTTC	CSATPTGYGYTF
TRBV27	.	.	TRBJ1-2	TGTGCCAGCAGTTTCTCGAGCAGGGGCCGCTTGGGCGGCTACACCTTC	CASSFSSRGRLGGYTF
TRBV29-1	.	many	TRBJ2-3	TGCAGCGTCCACCTTATACTAGATACGCAGTATTTT	CSVHLILDTQYF
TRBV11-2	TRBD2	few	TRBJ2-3	TGTGCCAGCAGCCCCTCGGCCCGGGGGGGACTTGCTAGCACAGATACGCAGTATTTT	CASSPSARGGLASTDTQYF
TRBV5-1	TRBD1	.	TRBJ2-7	TGCGCCAGCAGCAAGACAGGGGTCGGCGAGCAGTACTTC	CASSKTGVGEQYF
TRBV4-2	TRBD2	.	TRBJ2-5	TGTGCCAGCAGCCAAGACTTTGGACTAGCCGAGACCCAGTACTTC	CASSQDFGLAETQYF
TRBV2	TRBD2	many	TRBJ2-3	TGTGCCAGCAGGCGGACTAGCGGGGGGGATACGCAGTATTTT	CASRRTSGGDTQYF
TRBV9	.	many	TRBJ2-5	TGTGCCAGCAGCGAGAACCAAGAGACCCAGTACTTC	CASSENQETQYF
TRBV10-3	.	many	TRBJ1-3	TGTGCCATCTCGACGGCAGTCTCTGGAAACACCATATATTTT	CAISTAVSGNTIYF
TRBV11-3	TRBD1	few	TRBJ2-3	TGTGCCAGCAGCTTTGTTTACAGGGGGCAAGATACGCAGTATTTT	CASSFVYRGQDTQYF
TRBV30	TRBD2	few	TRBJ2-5	TGTGCCTGGAGTGTACGTGGCGGGAGTCGGGAGACCCAGTACTTC	CAWSVRGGSRETQYF
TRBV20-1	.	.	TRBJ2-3	TGCAGTGCTAGCCGGCAAGACACAGATACGCAGTATTTT	CSASRQDTDTQYF
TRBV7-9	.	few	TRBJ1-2	TGTGCCAGCAGCTTACGGAATACTAACTATGGCTACACCTTC	CASSLRNTNYGYTF
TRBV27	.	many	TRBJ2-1	TGTGCCAGCAGCCCGTCGGACTCCTACAATGAGCAGTTCTTC	CASSPSDSYNEQFF
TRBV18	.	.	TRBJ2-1	TGTGCCAGCTCACCAAATCAGGGTGAGCAGTTCTTC	CASSPNQGEQFF
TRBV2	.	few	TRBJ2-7	TGTGCCAGCACCCGAGGGGGGTTGGGTAACAGGAACTTC	CASTRGGLGNRNF
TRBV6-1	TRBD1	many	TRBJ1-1	TGTGCCAGCAGTAATCGGGACAGGGGGCGGGCCACTGAAGCTTTCTTT	CASSNRDRGRATEAFF
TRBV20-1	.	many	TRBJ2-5	TGCAGTGCTAGAGAGCGAGTCGGAGAGACCCAGTACTTC	CSARERVGETQYF
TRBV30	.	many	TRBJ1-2	TGTGCCTGGAGTCCCCGGGGCTCGAACTATGGCTACACCTTC	CAWSPRGSNYGYTF
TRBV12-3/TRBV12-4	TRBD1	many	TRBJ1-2	TGTGCCAGCAGGTCTCCTAGGGGGCTCGGCTATGGCTACACCTTC	CASRSPRGLGYGYTF
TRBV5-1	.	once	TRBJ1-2	TGCGCCAGCAGCTGGTGGGGGGTGGACTATGGCTACACCTTC	CASSWWGVDYGYTF
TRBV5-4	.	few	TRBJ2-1	TGTGCCAGCAGCTTGGCCCCGAATAGTGGGTCCTACAATGAGCAGTTCTTC	CASSLAPNSGSYNEQFF
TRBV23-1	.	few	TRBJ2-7	TGCGCCAGCACCCCTCCGTACCGGATAGCCGAGACCTACGAGCAGTACTTC	CASTPPYRIAETYEQYF
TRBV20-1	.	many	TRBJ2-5	TGCAGTGCTAACTTCTTAGAGACCCAGTACTTC	CSANFLETQYF
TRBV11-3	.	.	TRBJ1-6	TGTGCCAGCAGCTTAGTCCCCAGGAATTCACCCCTCCACTTT	CASSLVPRNSPLHF
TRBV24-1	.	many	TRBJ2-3	TGTGCCACCAGTGACTCGTCGGTTCGTCCAGATACGCAGTATTTT	CATSDSSVRPDTQYF
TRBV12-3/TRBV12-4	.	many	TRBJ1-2	TGTGCCAGCAGTTTGGGCAGGGGAGAGACAAACTATGGCTACACCTTC	CASSLGRGETNYGYTF
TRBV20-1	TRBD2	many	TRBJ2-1	TGCAGTGCTGAGCGGGGGGTTGGTGCCTACAATGAGCAGTTCTTC	CSAERGVGAYNEQFF